This T cell receptor (beta chain) was sequenced in a study of Ad26.COV2.S vaccination and SARS-CoV-2 variants. Study context: Donor was in the COV1001 Ad26.COV2.S trial arm.

The CDR3 consists of 13 residues. V was clipped by 3 bases and J by 4 bases; unmatched bases: 3. The germline CDR1 and CDR2 sequences are GTSNPN and SVGIG (reference sequence). This clone was picked up a small number of times. The table came from immunoSEQ multiplex PCR; TCRdb's copy has only in-frame clones and leaves some out. Of roughly 500,000 clones in the sample, roughly 87% were seen once. Treatment reported: 15 to 20 received Ad26.COV2.S at low or high dose, single or two shots; about 5 received placebo; per-sample allocation not given. Samples came from day 63 after the first vaccine or placebo injection.

This chain uses TRBV30 with TRBJ1-1; 9 bases line up with TRBD1. The input for sequencing was peripheral blood, taken in a trial of Ad26.COV2.S vaccine versus placebo. The TCR originated in a person aged 18-65 years who received the Ad26.COV2.S COVID-19 vaccine or a placebo. CDR3 loop: CAWSGQGFTEAFF. CDR3 in DNA: TGTGCCTGGAGCGGACAGGGGTTCACTGAAGCTTTCTTT.